One and the same sample provided the 19 T cell receptor beta chains below, sequenced in a study of cytomegalovirus exposure and HLA in healthy donors. With 60 Vbeta and 13 Jbeta primers, the PCR was carried out. Assay used: immunoSEQ multiplex PCR; TCRdb lists only in-frame clones, some missing. The sample consists of around 180,000 clones, 75% to 90% of them appearing once. The specimen was PBMCs. The source of these receptors is a man aged 25-45 years in good health and CMV-seropositive.

The CDR3 DNA reads as TGTGCCAGCAGCTTTGACAGGCGAAATTCACCCCTCCACTTT. Translating it yields CASSFDRRNSPLHF. The V gene is TRBV5-6, the J gene TRBJ1-6; D is perhaps TRBD1 (6 bases). Germline CDR1 and CDR2: SGHDT and YYEEEE. This CDR3 is 14 amino acids long. Between the trimmed V and J ends, which lost 2 bases and 7 bases, there was a span of 10 bases.

The chain employs TRBV19 and TRBJ2-7; 9 bases agree with TRBD1. The CDR3 totals 14 residues. Germline V gene data show CDR1 as LNHDA and CDR2 as SQIVND (reference sequence). V dropped 5 bases and J dropped 2; count of bases not matched to a gene: 4. This CDR3 reads CASSPRQGAYEQYF. The CDR3 DNA reads as TGTGCCAGTAGTCCCCGACAGGGGGCCTACGAGCAGTACTTC.

This clone was counted between two and nine times. The chain links TRBV15 to TRBJ2-7; weak D call: TRBD1 (5 bases). Germline lookup yields CDR1 LNHNV and CDR2 YYDKDF (reference sequence). V was cut by 3 bases and J by 0 bases, with 9 bases left in between. The CDR3 is 14 amino acids. CDR3 region: CATSRTESSYEQYF. In DNA form, the CDR3 reads TGTGCCACCAGCAGGACAGAGAGCTCCTACGAGCAGTACTTC.

This clone was seen just once. The chain links TRBV4-2 to TRBJ2-2; TRBD1 matches 9 bases. J lost 6 bases, V lost 0 bases, and 5 bases had no gene match. The CDR3 length is 16 residues. Germline V gene lookup returns CDR1 LGHNA and CDR2 YNFKEQ. The CDR3 sequence: CASSQEQGAEAGELFF. In nucleotides, the CDR3 is TGTGCCAGCAGCCAAGAACAGGGGGCAGAAGCCGGGGAGCTGTTTTTT.

This rearrangement joins TRBV4-1 to TRBJ2-6; 8 positions match TRBD1. V was clipped by 0 bases and J by 1 base; unmatched bases: 8. Germline CDR1 and CDR2: MGHRA and YSYEKL. This CDR3 contains 19 residues. Here the CDR3 DNA reads TGCGCCAGCAGCCAAGAAAAGACAGGGGCAAGGTCTGGGGCCAACGTCCTGACTTTC. This gives the protein CASSQEKTGARSGANVLTF.

V usage is TRBV14 and J usage is TRBJ2-2, with 7 bases aligning to TRBD2. V lost 0 bases, J lost 6 bases, and 10 bases stayed unmatched. CDR3 length: 17 residues. Germline V gene lookup returns CDR1 SGHDN and CDR2 FVKESK. In DNA, the CDR3 is TGTGCCAGCAGCCAAGATCGGGAGGTACTCGGTGCCGGGGAGCTGTTTTTT. This codes for CASSQDREVLGAGELFF.

V and J are TRBV6-1 and TRBJ1-1; D ambiguous. This CDR3 has 13 amino acids. CDR1 is MNHNS and CDR2 is SASEGT in the germline V gene. Between the trimmed V and J ends, which lost 5 bases and 1 base, there was a span of 8 bases. CDR3: CASSHARNTEAFF. The CDR3 DNA reads TGTGCCAGCAGTCACGCCAGGAACACTGAAGCTTTCTTT.

The CDR3 DNA is TGCACCAGCAGCCAAGATGGGGCGGGAGGGCCGAGCACAGATACGCAGTATTTT. Amino acid sequence: CTSSQDGAGGPSTDTQYF. The rearrangement uses TRBV1 and TRBJ2-3; the listed D gene, TRBD2, was not tested against the DNA. TRBV1 is termed a pseudogene. The CDR3 has 18 amino acids.

The chain is built from TRBV18 and TRBJ1-4; TRBD1 matches 10 bases. Germline-derived CDR1 and CDR2 are KGHSH and LQKENI. V dropped 6 bases and J dropped 8; count of bases not matched to a gene: 9. The CDR3 spans 15 residues. The CDR3 protein is CASSPRQGAEEKLFF. In DNA, the CDR3 is TGTGCCAGCTCCCCGAGACAGGGGGCGGAGGAAAAACTGTTTTTT.

Details on this clone: Compared with germline, one end of the junction differs, possibly owing to a read error. This sample also contains other DNA sequences that code for the same CDR3. This chain uses TRBV7-9 with TRBJ2-7, with D uncertain. Germline V gene data show CDR1 as SEHNR and CDR2 as FQNEAQ (reference sequence). There are 12 residues in the CDR3. CDR3 DNA sequence: TGTTCCAGCAGCCCTACGGGCTACGAGCAGTACTTC. Amino acids: CSSSPTGYEQYF.

V gene TRBV19 combines with J gene TRBJ1-2, with TRBD1 matching 8 bases. The junction had 7 bases not matched to a gene; V was cut back by 6 bases and J by 4 bases. The CDR3 is 14 residues long. Germline V lookup: CDR1 LNHDA, CDR2 SQIVND (reference sequence). The chain's CDR3 is CASRRRTGPYGYTF. The CDR3 region has the DNA TGTGCCAGTAGACGAAGGACAGGGCCCTATGGCTACACCTTC.

This clone has just a few counts. This chain connects TRBV4-1 to TRBJ2-5; TRBD1 agrees at 8 bases. Germline CDR1 reads MGHRA; CDR2 reads YSYEKL. V shed 0 bases and J 5 bases; nucleotides not matched to a gene: 8. This CDR3 comprises 16 residues. CDR3: CASSQDDRGSKETQYF. CDR3 in DNA: TGCGCCAGCAGCCAAGATGACAGGGGCTCTAAGGAGACCCAGTACTTC.

This chain links TRBV6-1 with TRBJ1-2, with a weak D call TRBD1 (5 bases). Trimming stripped 4 bases from V and 4 bases from J, with 19 bases between. Germline CDR1 is MNHNS and CDR2 is SASEGT. The CDR3 length is 16 residues. The CDR3 region is CASSVPAPNRPYGYTF. CDR3 nucleotide sequence: TGTGCCAGCAGTGTCCCCGCCCCTAACAGGCCCTATGGCTACACCTTC.

The chain uses TRBV7-9 and TRBJ2-7; 7 nucleotides agree with TRBD1. Trimming took 0 bases from V and 1 from J; bases not matched to a gene: 6. Germline V CDR1 and CDR2: SEHNR, FQNEAQ (reference sequence). The CDR3 contains 16 residues. The CDR3 DNA sequence: TGTGCCAGCAGCTTAGCGCTCACAGGGGAATCCTACGAGCAGTACTTC. Its translation: CASSLALTGESYEQYF.

The table lists this clone with a few counts. V usage is TRBV25-1 and J usage is TRBJ2-1; D might be TRBD2 (5 bases). V was pared by 3 bases and J by 5 bases, with 14 bases between. The CDR3 length is 15 residues. CDR1 is MGHDK and CDR2 is SYGVNS in the germline V gene. CDR3 DNA sequence: TGTGCCAGCAGTGAGGGCGGGCGGGCCCACAATGAGCAGTTCTTC. Its protein product is CASSEGGRAHNEQFF.

The chain is built from TRBV7-8 and TRBJ1-3; 7 bases line up with TRBD1. There are 15 residues in the CDR3. The V and J ends lost 5 bases and 0 bases, in that order; junction bases with no gene match: 4. CDR1 is SGHVS, CDR2 FQNEAQ, per germline. As DNA, the CDR3 is TGTGCCAGCAGCACCACAGGGGACTCTGGAAACACCATATATTTT. This encodes CASSTTGDSGNTIYF. The complete variable domain, with remaining parts taken from reference TRBV7-8 and TRBJ1-3, reads GAGVSQSPRYKVAKRGQDVALRCDPISGHVSLFWYQQALGQGPEFLTYFQNEAQLDKSGLPSDRFFAERPEGSVSTLKIQRTQQEDSAVYLCASSTTGDSGNTIYFGEGSWLTVV.

The chain has TRBV14 and TRBJ2-1, with D perhaps TRBD1 (6 bases). The V and J ends lost 1 base and 3 bases respectively, with 16 bases between them. The CDR3 extends over 17 amino acids. CDR1 and CDR2 (germline): SGHDN, FVKESK. The CDR3 is CASSQGSWTARYNEQFF. For the CDR3, the DNA is TGTGCCAGCAGCCAAGGTTCGTGGACAGCCCGCTACAATGAGCAGTTCTTC.

This chain connects TRBV19 to TRBJ1-1, with 10 positions matching TRBD1. CDR1 is LNHDA, CDR2 SQIVND, per germline (reference sequence). The CDR3 is made up of 14 amino acids. V dropped 3 bases and J dropped 8; count of bases not matched to a gene: 6. CDR3 in amino acids: CASSMERQGAEAFF. The CDR3, as DNA: TGTGCCAGTAGTATGGAGCGACAGGGGGCCGAAGCTTTCTTT.

The chain is built from TRBV18 and TRBJ2-5; 8 bases agree with TRBD1. Germline V CDR1 and CDR2: KGHSH, LQKENI. With V trimmed by 3 bases and J by 5 bases, 8 bases remained unmatched. This CDR3 is 15 amino acids long. The CDR3 here is CASSPTGQGGETQYF. CDR3 coding DNA: TGTGCCAGCTCACCCACCGGACAGGGTGGTGAGACCCAGTACTTC.